Listed below are T cell receptor beta chains from one sample, sequenced in a study of blood T cell repertoires in COVID-19. The protocol was immunoSEQ multiplex PCR, while the TCRdb copy is restricted to in-frame clones and leaves out a portion. The sample gives about 79,000 clones, about 89% of which show up once; approximately 15% is in the top ten. Sample: peripheral blood. Receptors originate from a man in his 70s with active or convalescent COVID-19. CDR3s include the opening cysteine and the closing phenylalanine or tryptophan. D genes are given only for firm matches. The listing skips clone size in some rows; elsewhere it reads once, few, many or a size class.

.	TRBJ1-2	15	.	TRBV5-1	TGCGCCAGCAGCCCCGGAGGGGGGGCGAGCTATGGCTACACCTTC	CASSPGGGASYGYTF
.	TRBJ1-2	15	.	TRBV6-5	TGTGCCAGCAGTTACCCAGGAGGGACTGGCGGTGGCTACACCTTC	CASSYPGGTGGGYTF
.	TRBJ2-1	13	.	TRBV6-5	TGTGCCAGCAGCCAGGGCTTATACAATGAGCAGTTCTTC	CASSQGLYNEQFF
.	TRBJ2-7	13	TRBD1	TRBV7-7	TGTGCTAGCAGCACGGACAGGGATGACGAGCAGTACTTC	CASSTDRDDEQYF
.	TRBJ2-7	16	.	TRBV10-3	TGTGCCATCAGTGAGTCGGGCAGGGGTGGCGGCGACGAGCAGTACTTC	CAISESGRGGGDEQYF
few	TRBJ1-5	14	.	TRBV19	TGTGCCAGTAGCCGGGCGGGGTATGCAGAGCCCCAGCATTTT	CASSRAGYAEPQHF
.	TRBJ1-1	13	.	TRBV10-3	TGTGCCATCAGTGAGTCGCAGAGGAGTGAAGCTTTCTTT	CAISESQRSEAFF
.	TRBJ2-3	17	.	TRBV4-1	TGCGCCAGCAGCCGTACGACAGACTTAGGTTGGACAGATACGCAGTATTTT	CASSRTTDLGWTDTQYF
.	TRBJ2-2	13	.	TRBV6-1	TGTGCCAGCAGTGAAGCTTGGAGCGGGGAGCTGTTTTTT	CASSEAWSGELFF
.	TRBJ2-1	15	TRBD2	TRBV19	TGTGCCAGTAGGGGGGGCGGGACTAGTTTATATGAGCAGTTCTTC	CASRGGGTSLYEQFF
.	TRBJ2-5	14	.	TRBV19	TGTGCCAGTAGTATCCAGGACAGACGGGAGACCCAGTACTTC	CASSIQDRRETQYF
.	TRBJ1-2	13	.	TRBV3-1/TRBV3-2	TGTGCCAGCAGCCAAGCATCAGAAAATGGCTACACCTTC	CASSQASENGYTF
.	TRBJ1-1	15	TRBD1	TRBV18	TGTGCCAGCTCACCCCCTCGGACAGGGAACACTGAAGCTTTCTTT	CASSPPRTGNTEAFF
medium-sized	TRBJ1-1	14	.	TRBV4-1	TGCGCCAGCAGCCTGCTGACAGGAAGAACTGAAGCTTTCTTT	CASSLLTGRTEAFF
.	TRBJ1-2	14	TRBD1	TRBV2	TGTGCCAGCAGTGAACAGGGGGCCGACTATGGCTACACCTTC	CASSEQGADYGYTF